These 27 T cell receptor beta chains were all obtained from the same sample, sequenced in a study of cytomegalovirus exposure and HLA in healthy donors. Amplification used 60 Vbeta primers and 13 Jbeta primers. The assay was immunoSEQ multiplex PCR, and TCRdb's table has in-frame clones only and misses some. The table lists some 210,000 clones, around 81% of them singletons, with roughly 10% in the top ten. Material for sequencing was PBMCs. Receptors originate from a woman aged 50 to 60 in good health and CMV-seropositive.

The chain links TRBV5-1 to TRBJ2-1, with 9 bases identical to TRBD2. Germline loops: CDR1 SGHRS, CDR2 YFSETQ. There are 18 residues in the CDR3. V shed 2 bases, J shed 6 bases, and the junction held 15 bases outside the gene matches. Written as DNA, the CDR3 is TGCGCCAGCAGCTTAAAATACGTCAGCGGGGGGCGGGCCAATGAGCAGTTCTTC. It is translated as CASSLKYVSGGRANEQFF.

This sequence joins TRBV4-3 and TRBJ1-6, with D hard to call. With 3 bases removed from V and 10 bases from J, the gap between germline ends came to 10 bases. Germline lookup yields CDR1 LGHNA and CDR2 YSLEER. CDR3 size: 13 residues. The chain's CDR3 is CASSHPTGSPLHF. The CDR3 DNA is TGCGCCAGCAGCCACCCGACGGGGTCACCCCTCCACTTT.

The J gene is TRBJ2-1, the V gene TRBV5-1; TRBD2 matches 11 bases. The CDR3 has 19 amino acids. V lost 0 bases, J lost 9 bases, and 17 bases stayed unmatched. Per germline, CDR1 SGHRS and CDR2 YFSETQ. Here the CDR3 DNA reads TGCGCCAGCAGCTTGGCGGGGCTAGCGGGGGGCCGCGGGGACAGTGAGCAGTTCTTC. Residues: CASSLAGLAGGRGDSEQFF.

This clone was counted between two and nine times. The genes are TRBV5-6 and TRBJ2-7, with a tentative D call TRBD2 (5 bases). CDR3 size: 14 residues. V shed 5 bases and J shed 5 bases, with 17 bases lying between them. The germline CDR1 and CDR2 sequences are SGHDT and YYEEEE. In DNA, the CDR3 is TGTGCCAGCAGTTTCAGGCGGGTCTCAAACGAGCAGTACTTC. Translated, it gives CASSFRRVSNEQYF.

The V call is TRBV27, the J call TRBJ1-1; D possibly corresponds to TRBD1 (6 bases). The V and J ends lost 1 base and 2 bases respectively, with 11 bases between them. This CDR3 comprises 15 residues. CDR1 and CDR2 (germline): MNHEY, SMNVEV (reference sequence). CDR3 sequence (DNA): TGTGCCAGCAGTTTATATCTGGGGGCTAACACTGAAGCTTTCTTT. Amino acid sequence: CASSLYLGANTEAFF.

The CDR3 coding sequence is TGTGCCAGCAGCCCAGTAGGCGGGGTCGATGAGCAGTTCTTC. Its protein is CASSPVGGVDEQFF. The V call is TRBV7-6, the J call TRBJ2-1, with D possibly TRBD2 on 6 matching bases. Germline CDR1 is SGHVS and CDR2 is FNYEAQ. This CDR3 spans 14 amino acids. The V gene lost 5 bases and the J gene lost 8 bases, with 16 bases spanning the gap.

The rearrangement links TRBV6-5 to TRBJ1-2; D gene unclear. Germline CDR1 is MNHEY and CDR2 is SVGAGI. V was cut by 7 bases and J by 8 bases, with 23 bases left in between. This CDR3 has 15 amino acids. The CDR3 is CASKLFLQDIGGYTF. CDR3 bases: TGTGCCAGCAAGTTATTCCTACAAGACATTGGCGGCTACACCTTC.

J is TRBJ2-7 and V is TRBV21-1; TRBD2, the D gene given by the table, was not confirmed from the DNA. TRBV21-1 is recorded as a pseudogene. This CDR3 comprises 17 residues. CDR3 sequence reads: CASSKLTLPPGTYEQYF. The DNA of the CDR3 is TGTGCCAGCAGCAAACTGACGTTACCACCGGGGACCTACGAGCAGTACTTC.

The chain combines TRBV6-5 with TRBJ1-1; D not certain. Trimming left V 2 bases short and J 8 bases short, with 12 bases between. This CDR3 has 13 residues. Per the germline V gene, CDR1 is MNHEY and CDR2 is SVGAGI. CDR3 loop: CASSYERLGEAFF. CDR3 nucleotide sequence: TGTGCCAGCAGTTACGAAAGGCTCGGGGAAGCTTTCTTT.

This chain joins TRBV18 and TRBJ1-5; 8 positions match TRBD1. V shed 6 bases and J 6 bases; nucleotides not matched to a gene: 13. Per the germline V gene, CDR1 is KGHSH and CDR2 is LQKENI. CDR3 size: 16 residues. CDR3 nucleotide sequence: TGTGCCAGCTCCCAAGCGCAGGGGGCAGGAGGTCAGCCCCAGCATTTT. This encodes CASSQAQGAGGQPQHF.

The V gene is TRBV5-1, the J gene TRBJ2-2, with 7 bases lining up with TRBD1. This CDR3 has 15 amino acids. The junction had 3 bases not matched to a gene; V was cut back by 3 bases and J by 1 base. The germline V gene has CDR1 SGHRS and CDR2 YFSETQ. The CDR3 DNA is TGCGCCAGCAGCTCATGGACAGGGAACACCGGGGAGCTGTTTTTT. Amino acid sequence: CASSSWTGNTGELFF. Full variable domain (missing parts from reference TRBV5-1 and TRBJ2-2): KAGVTQTPRYLIKTRGQQVTLSCSPISGHRSVSWYQQTPGQGLQFLFEYFSETQRNKGNFPGRFSGRQFSNSRSEMNVSTLELGDSALYLCASSSWTGNTGELFFGEGSRLTVL.

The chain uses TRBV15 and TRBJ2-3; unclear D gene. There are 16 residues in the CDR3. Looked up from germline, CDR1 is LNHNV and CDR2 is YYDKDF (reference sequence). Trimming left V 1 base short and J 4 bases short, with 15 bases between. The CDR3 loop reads CATSRGSWAVSDTQYF. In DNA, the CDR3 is TGTGCCACCAGCAGAGGCTCATGGGCTGTCTCAGATACGCAGTATTTT.

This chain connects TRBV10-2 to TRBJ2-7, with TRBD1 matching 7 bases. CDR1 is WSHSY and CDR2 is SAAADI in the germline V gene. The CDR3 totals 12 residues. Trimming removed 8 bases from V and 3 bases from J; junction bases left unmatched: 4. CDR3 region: CASRDSVYEQYF. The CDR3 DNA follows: TGCGCCAGCCGGGACAGTGTCTACGAGCAGTACTTC.

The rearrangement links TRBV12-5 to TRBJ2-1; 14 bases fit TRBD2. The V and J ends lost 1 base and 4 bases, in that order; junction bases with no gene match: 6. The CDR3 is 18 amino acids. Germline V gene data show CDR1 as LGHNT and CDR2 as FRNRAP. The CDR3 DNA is TGTGCTAGTGGTTTGGCCCGGACTAGCGGGGGGCAATACAATGAGCAGTTCTTC. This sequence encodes CASGLARTSGGQYNEQFF.

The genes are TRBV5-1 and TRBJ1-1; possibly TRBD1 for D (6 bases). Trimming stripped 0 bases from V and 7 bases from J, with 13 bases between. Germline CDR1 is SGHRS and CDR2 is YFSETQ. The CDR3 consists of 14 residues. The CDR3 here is CASSLVAGGGEAFF. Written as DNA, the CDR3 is TGCGCCAGCAGCTTGGTTGCGGGAGGGGGTGAAGCTTTCTTT.

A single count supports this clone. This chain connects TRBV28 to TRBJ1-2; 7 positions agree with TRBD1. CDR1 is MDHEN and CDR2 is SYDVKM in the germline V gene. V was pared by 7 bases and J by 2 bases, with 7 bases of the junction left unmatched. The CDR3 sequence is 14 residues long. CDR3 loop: CASNPGQINYGYTF. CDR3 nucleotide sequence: TGTGCCAGCAATCCGGGACAGATCAACTATGGCTACACCTTC.

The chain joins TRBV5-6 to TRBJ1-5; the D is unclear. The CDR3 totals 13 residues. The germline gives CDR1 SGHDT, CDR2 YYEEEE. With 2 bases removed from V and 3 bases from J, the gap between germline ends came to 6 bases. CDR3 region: CASSFGVNQPQHF. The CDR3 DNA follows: TGTGCCAGCAGCTTCGGGGTCAATCAGCCCCAGCATTTT.

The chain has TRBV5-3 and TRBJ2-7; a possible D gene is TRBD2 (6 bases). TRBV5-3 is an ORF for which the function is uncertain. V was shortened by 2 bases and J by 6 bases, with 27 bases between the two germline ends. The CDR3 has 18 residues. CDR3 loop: CARSFCPREQSPWSEQYF. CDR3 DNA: TGTGCCAGAAGCTTTTGTCCCCGGGAGCAGTCTCCTTGGAGCGAGCAGTACTTC.

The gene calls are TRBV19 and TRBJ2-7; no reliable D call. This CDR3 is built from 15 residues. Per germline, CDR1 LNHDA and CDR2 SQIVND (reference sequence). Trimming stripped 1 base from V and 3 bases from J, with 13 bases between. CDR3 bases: TGTGCCAGTAGTATAGCACTCGGGTCGTTCTACGAGCAGTACTTC. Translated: CASSIALGSFYEQYF. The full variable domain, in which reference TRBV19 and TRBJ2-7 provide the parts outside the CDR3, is DGGITQSPKYLFRKEGQNVTLSCEQNLNHDAMYWYRQDPGQGLRLIYYSQIVNDFQKGDIAEGYSVSREKKESFPLTVTSAQKNPTAFYLCASSIALGSFYEQYFGPGTRLTVT.

CDR3 sequence reads: CASSAAGSEAFF. The CDR3 bases are TGCGCCAGCAGCGCCGCAGGGTCTGAAGCTTTCTTT. The chain employs TRBV5-1 and TRBJ1-1, with D possibly being TRBD1 (5 bases). V lost 4 bases and J 6 bases, leaving 10 bases between the germline ends. This CDR3 region has 12 residues. CDR1 and CDR2 (germline): SGHRS, YFSETQ.

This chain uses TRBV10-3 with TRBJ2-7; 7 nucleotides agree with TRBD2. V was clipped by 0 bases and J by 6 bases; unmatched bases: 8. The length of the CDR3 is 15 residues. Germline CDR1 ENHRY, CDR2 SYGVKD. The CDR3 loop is CAISESGSGASEQYF. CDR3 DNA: TGTGCCATCAGTGAGTCGGGGAGCGGGGCTAGCGAGCAGTACTTC.

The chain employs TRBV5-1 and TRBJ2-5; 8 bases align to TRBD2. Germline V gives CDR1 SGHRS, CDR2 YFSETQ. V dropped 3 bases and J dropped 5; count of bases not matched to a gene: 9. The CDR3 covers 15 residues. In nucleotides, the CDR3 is TGCGCCAGCAGCTCAGGAGCGGGGGAGGAGGAGACCCAGTACTTC. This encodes CASSSGAGEEETQYF. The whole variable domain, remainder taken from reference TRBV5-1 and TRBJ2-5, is KAGVTQTPRYLIKTRGQQVTLSCSPISGHRSVSWYQQTPGQGLQFLFEYFSETQRNKGNFPGRFSGRQFSNSRSEMNVSTLELGDSALYLCASSSGAGEEETQYFGPGTRLLVL.

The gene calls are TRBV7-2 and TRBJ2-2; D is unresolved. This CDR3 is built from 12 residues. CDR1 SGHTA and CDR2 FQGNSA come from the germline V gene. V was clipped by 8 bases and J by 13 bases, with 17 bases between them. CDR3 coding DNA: TGTGCCAGCGGAGCCGCTGTCGGTTGGCTGTTTTTT. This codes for CASGAAVGWLFF.

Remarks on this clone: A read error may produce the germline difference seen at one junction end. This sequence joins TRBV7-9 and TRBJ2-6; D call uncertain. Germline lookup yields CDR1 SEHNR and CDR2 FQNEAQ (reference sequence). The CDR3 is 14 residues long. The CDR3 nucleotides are TGTTCCAGCAGTCACTCCCATGGGGCCAACGTCCTGACTTTC. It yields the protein CSSSHSHGANVLTF.

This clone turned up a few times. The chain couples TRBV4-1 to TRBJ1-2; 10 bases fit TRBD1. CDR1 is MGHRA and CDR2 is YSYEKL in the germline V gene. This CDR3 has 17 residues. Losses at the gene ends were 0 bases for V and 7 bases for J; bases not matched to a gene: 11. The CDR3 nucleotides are TGCGCCAGCAGCCAAGATCGGGGTATGACAGGGGGCGGTGGCTACACCTTC. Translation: CASSQDRGMTGGGGYTF.

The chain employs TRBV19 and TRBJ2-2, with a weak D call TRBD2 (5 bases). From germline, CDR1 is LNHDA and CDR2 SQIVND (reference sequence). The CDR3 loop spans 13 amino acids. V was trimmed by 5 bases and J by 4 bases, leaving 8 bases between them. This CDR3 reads CASSGRFTGELFF. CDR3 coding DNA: TGTGCCAGTAGTGGGAGATTCACCGGGGAGCTGTTTTTT.

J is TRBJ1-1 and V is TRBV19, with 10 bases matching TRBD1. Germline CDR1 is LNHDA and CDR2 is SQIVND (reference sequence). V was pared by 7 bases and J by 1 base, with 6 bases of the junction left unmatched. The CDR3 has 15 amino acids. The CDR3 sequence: CASTPGTGANTEAFF. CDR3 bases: TGTGCCAGTACCCCAGGGACAGGGGCGAACACTGAAGCTTTCTTT.